The 10 T cell receptor beta chains presented below share a single source sample, sequenced in a study of blood T cells in healthy people across ages (dated by TCRdb to between 2015 and 2016). Library preparation employed 5' RACE. The sequencer listed for this sample is Illumina HiSeq 2500. A second PCR of roughly 7 to 12 cycles was run with a J-beta primer mix and a sample-barcoded 5' primer. TCRdb's own reprocessing of the public reads used fastp at Q25 and MiXCR and kept productive beta chains. Entries that share a CDR3 protein sequence are merged under the most common genes and DNA. The sample table contains around 900,000 distinct CDR3 sequences; only one count was recorded for under 35% of them. The leading ten clones occupy approximately 15% of the sample. The material sequenced was blood. These receptors were taken from a woman of 80 years or more in good health.

This chain connects TRBV12-3 or TRBV12-4 to TRBJ2-6; D might be TRBD1 (6 bases). There are 15 residues in the CDR3. Between the trimmed V and J ends, which lost 4 bases and 3 bases, there was a span of 10 bases. CDR3 loop: CASSYQGNGANVLTF. The CDR3 nucleotides are TGTGCCAGCAGTTACCAGGGGAATGGGGCCAACGTCCTGACTTTC.

The J gene is TRBJ1-2, the V gene TRBV6-2 or TRBV6-3, with D perhaps TRBD1 (6 bases). The CDR3 contains 13 residues. Trimming left V 6 bases short and J 7 bases short, with 15 bases between. Germline CDR1 and CDR2: MNHEY and SVGEGT. This CDR3 reads CASSLTGRTGYTF. CDR3 DNA: TGTGCCAGCAGCCTGACAGGCAGGACTGGCTACACCTTC.

A note on this clonotype: This may arise from a read error, as a much more abundant clone is one base away. The chain is built from TRBV25-1 and TRBJ2-5; 14 positions agree with TRBD2. The CDR3 consists of 15 residues. Per germline, CDR1 MGHDK and CDR2 SYGVNS. V lost 11 bases, J lost 3 bases, and 8 bases stayed unmatched. The CDR3 spells CAGRLAGGPKETQYF. For the CDR3, the DNA is TGTGCCGGTCGACTAGCGGGGGGGCCTAAAGAGACCCAGTACTTC.

The sample holds a few counts of this clonotype. CDR3 in amino acids: CASSESAPGELFF. Written as DNA, the CDR3 is TGTGCCAGCAGTGAATCGGCACCCGGGGAGCTGTTTTTT. The genes are TRBV6-1 and TRBJ2-2; D is unresolved. In germline, CDR1 is MNHNS, CDR2 SASEGT. V was shortened by 2 bases and J by 6 bases, with 7 bases between the two germline ends. The CDR3 is made up of 13 amino acids.

In its sample, this clonotype was seen many times. This rearrangement joins TRBV24-1 to TRBJ2-2; 9 positions agree with TRBD1. J was trimmed by 5 bases and V by 7 bases; bases with no gene match: 7. Per germline, CDR1 KGHDR and CDR2 SFDVKD. There are 15 residues in the CDR3. The CDR3 coding sequence is TGTGCCACCAGCGAGCAAGACAGGGGGACCGGGGAGCTGTTTTTT. Protein sequence: CATSEQDRGTGELFF.

This rearrangement joins TRBV12-3 or TRBV12-4 to TRBJ1-1; no clear D. The V gene lost 5 bases and the J gene lost 0 bases, with 22 bases spanning the gap. This CDR3 comprises 18 residues. This chain's CDR3 is CASSGPYRATDLNTEAFF. Written as DNA, the CDR3 is TGTGCCAGCAGTGGCCCGTATAGAGCTACTGACCTGAACACTGAAGCTTTCTTT.

This clonotype occurred many times. The CDR3 here is CASSSAASGPTDTQYF. The CDR3 DNA follows: TGTGCCAGCAGCTCCGCTGCTAGCGGGCCTACAGATACGCAGTATTTT. The J gene is TRBJ2-3, the V gene TRBV11-2, with TRBD2 matching 8 bases. CDR3 length: 16 residues. Trimming removed 4 bases from V and 3 bases from J; junction bases left unmatched: 9. Germline loops: CDR1 SGHAT, CDR2 FQNNGV.

With regard to this clonotype: A much larger clone is a single base away; this may be a read error. The CDR3 sequence is CNALQGEGQPQHF. The CDR3 nucleotides read TGCAATGCTTTACAGGGGGAAGGACAGCCCCAGCATTTT. The genes are TRBV20-1 and TRBJ1-5, with TRBD1 matching 8 bases. The CDR3 sequence is 13 residues long. From germline, CDR1 is DFQATT and CDR2 SNEGSKA (reference sequence).

This clonotype was found a few times. Just one base apart from a much larger clone, this may be a read error. The chain couples TRBV20-1 to TRBJ2-7, with 7 nucleotides matching TRBD2. The DNA end lines up better with TRBJ2-5; the J call may be wrong. Germline loops: CDR1 DFQATT, CDR2 SNEGSKA (reference sequence). This CDR3 is 14 amino acids long. The CDR3 sequence is CSASPGTTRETQYF. The CDR3 region has the DNA TGCAGTGCTAGTCCAGGGACTACAAGAGAGACCCAGTACTTC.

This clonotype was counted at least ten times. The chain links TRBV9 to TRBJ2-7; a weak D match, TRBD2 (5 bases). Trimming stripped 0 bases from V and 5 bases from J, with 12 bases between. CDR3 size: 14 residues. Germline values: CDR1 SGDLS, CDR2 YYNGEE. CDR3 sequence reads: CASSVVGTSHEQYF. DNA for the CDR3: TGTGCCAGCAGCGTAGTAGGTACTAGTCACGAGCAGTACTTC. The whole variable domain, remainder taken from reference TRBV9 and TRBJ2-7, is DSGVTQTPKHLITATGQRVTLRCSPRSGDLSVYWYQQSLDQGLQFLIQYYNGEERAKGNILERFSAQQFPDLHSELNLSSLELGDSALYFCASSVVGTSHEQYFGPGTRLTVT.